Below are 15 T cell receptor beta chains sequenced from a single sample in a study of T cell repertoires in cytomegalovirus infection. TCRdb itself ran the reads through MiXCR, one entry per CDR3 protein. The table includes about 530,000 distinct CDR3 sequences, approximately 25% detected once. The sample was PBMCs. These receptors were obtained from a human donor in good health (CMV status not recorded). Some clones in this sample may be carry-over from other donors' samples.

The chain recombines TRBV7-9 with TRBJ2-5; 8 bases line up with TRBD1. Germline loops: CDR1 SEHNR, CDR2 FQNEAQ (reference sequence). J was trimmed by 4 bases and V by 3 bases; bases with no gene match: 10. The length of the CDR3 is 16 residues. The CDR3 loop reads CASSFPQGADRETQYF. The CDR3, as DNA: TGTGCCAGCAGCTTTCCGCAGGGGGCAGACCGAGAGACCCAGTACTTC.

The chain recombines TRBV11-3 with TRBJ2-3; TRBD2 matches at 7 bases. The CDR3 is 14 residues long. The junction had 3 bases not matched to a gene; V was cut back by 2 bases and J by 4 bases. Germline assignment: CDR1 SGHNT and CDR2 YENEEA. The CDR3: CASSLLRGSDTQYF. The CDR3 DNA sequence: TGTGCCAGCAGCTTATTGCGGGGGTCAGATACGCAGTATTTT.

To note about this clonotype: The junction and the germline gene differ at one end; a read error may be behind it. This sequence joins TRBV7-2 and TRBJ2-1, with 13 bases that match TRBD2. The CDR3 runs 17 residues. The V gene's germline CDR1 is SGHTA and CDR2 FQGNSA. DNA of the CDR3: TGTGCCAGCAGCTTAGTGGGGACTAGCGGGACCTACAATGAGCGGTTCTTC. Its protein product is CASSLVGTSGTYNERFF.

This clonotype was seen ten or more times. This sequence joins TRBV6-1 and TRBJ2-6; D may be TRBD2 (5 bases). There are 15 residues in the CDR3. Germline V gene sequence: CDR1 MNHNS, CDR2 SASEGT. V was pared by 6 bases and J by 0 bases, with 9 bases between. CDR3 coding DNA: TGTGCCAGCAGGGGAGAGGGCTCTGGGGCCAACGTCCTGACTTTC. Amino acids: CASRGEGSGANVLTF.

This clonotype was picked up many times. This chain connects TRBV11-3 to TRBJ2-3, with D perhaps matching TRBD1 or TRBD2 (5 bases each). The CDR3 loop spans 13 amino acids. Trimming shortened V by 5 bases and J by 4 bases, and 10 bases separated the two germline ends. CDR1 SGHNT and CDR2 YENEEA come from the germline V gene. CDR3 nucleotide sequence: TGTGCCAGCAGCAGAGGGACGGCAGATACGCAGTATTTT. Its translation: CASSRGTADTQYF.

This clonotype has a handful of counts. This chain uses TRBV25-1 with TRBJ2-1, with a possible D match to TRBD2 (5 bases). The germline V gene has CDR1 MGHDK and CDR2 SYGVNS. There are 13 residues in the CDR3. The ends were cut back, 2 bases at V and 10 bases at J, with 12 bases in the middle. The CDR3 here is CASSEGRTGEQFF. CDR3 in DNA: TGTGCCAGCAGTGAAGGAAGGACGGGGGAGCAGTTCTTC.

This clonotype showed up many times. The CDR3 loop reads CASSPSPGANYGYTF. The CDR3 DNA follows: TGTGCCAGCAGCCCTTCGCCAGGAGCTAACTATGGCTACACCTTC. The V and J genes are TRBV7-3 and TRBJ1-2, with D hard to call. The CDR3 has 15 amino acids. Between the trimmed V and J ends, which lost 5 bases and 0 bases, there was a span of 13 bases. The germline CDR1 and CDR2 sequences are SGHTA and FQGTGA.

Only a few counts were recorded for this clonotype. V and J are TRBV19 and TRBJ1-2; D unclear. Looked up from germline, CDR1 is LNHDA and CDR2 is SQIVND (reference sequence). The CDR3 covers 18 residues. V was clipped by 3 bases and J by 0 bases, with 20 bases between them. The CDR3 reads CASSMYVYGMDTNYGYTF. The CDR3 bases are TGTGCCAGTAGTATGTATGTATACGGTATGGATACTAACTATGGCTACACCTTC.

This clonotype has ten or more counts. This chain uses TRBV7-6 with TRBJ2-5, with D hard to call. The CDR3 covers 15 residues. V was trimmed by 5 bases and J by 5 bases, leaving 18 bases between them. In germline, CDR1 is SGHVS, CDR2 FNYEAQ. The CDR3 here is CASSINGRIGETQYF. CDR3 coding DNA: TGTGCCAGCAGCATAAATGGAAGGATTGGGGAGACCCAGTACTTC. The full variable domain, in which reference TRBV7-6 and TRBJ2-5 provide the parts outside the CDR3, is GAGVSQSPRYKVTKRGQDVALRCDPISGHVSLYWYRQALGQGPEFLTYFNYEAQQDKSGLPNDRFSAERPEGSISTLTIQRTEQRDSAMYRCASSINGRIGETQYFGPGTRLLVL.

There are a few counts of this clonotype. J is TRBJ2-3 and V is TRBV20-1, with 8 bases fitting TRBD1. Germline lookup yields CDR1 DFQATT and CDR2 SNEGSKA (reference sequence). The CDR3 totals 11 residues. In DNA form, the CDR3 reads TGCAGCGGACAGGGCCCAGATACGCAGTATTTT. Translated: CSGQGPDTQYF.

This clonotype was found a few times. The rearrangement uses TRBV7-6 and TRBJ1-4; no definite D call. The CDR3 loop spans 15 amino acids. V lost 0 bases and J 6 bases, leaving 11 bases between the germline ends. The V gene's germline CDR1 is SGHVS and CDR2 FNYEAQ. This chain's CDR3 is CASSLAATYYEKLFF. CDR3 DNA sequence: TGTGCCAGCAGCTTAGCAGCGACCTACTATGAAAAACTGTTTTTT.

This clonotype was found a few times. The V call is TRBV27, the J call TRBJ1-1, with no clear D. Trimming cost V 8 bases and J 4 bases, with 17 bases left between them. The CDR3 has 14 amino acids. Germline values: CDR1 MNHEY, CDR2 SMNVEV (reference sequence). CDR3 coding DNA: TGTGCCAGCTCACCGTCCGGACCGGCCACTGAAGCTTTCTTT. Its protein product is CASSPSGPATEAFF.

The chain uses TRBV5-4 and TRBJ2-7; perhaps D is TRBD1 or TRBD2 (5 bases each). Trimming left V 5 bases short and J 6 bases short, with 15 bases between. Germline V gives CDR1 SGHNT, CDR2 YYREEE (reference sequence). The CDR3 loop spans 13 amino acids. The CDR3 here is CASRLDGALEQYV. The CDR3 DNA is TGTGCCAGCAGGCTAGACGGGGCCCTCGAGCAGTACGTC.

The rearrangement uses TRBV6-6 and TRBJ2-2; 7 bases align to TRBD1. This CDR3 is 16 amino acids long. Trimming took 5 bases from V and 6 from J; bases not matched to a gene: 12. In germline, CDR1 is MNHNY, CDR2 SVGAGI (reference sequence). This chain's CDR3 is CASSPRGRGTAGELFF. The CDR3, as DNA: TGTGCCAGCAGTCCTCGGGGCAGGGGGACGGCCGGGGAGCTGTTTTTT.

In this sample, this clonotype turned up a few times. V usage is TRBV7-2 and J usage is TRBJ1-3, with D hard to call. The V gene lost 3 bases and the J gene lost 2 bases, with 8 bases spanning the gap. CDR1 and CDR2 from the germline V gene are SGHTA and FQGNSA. The CDR3 loop spans 14 amino acids. Here the CDR3 DNA reads TGTGCCAGCAGCTTGTTTGGCACTGGAAACACCATATATTTT. Protein: CASSLFGTGNTIYF.